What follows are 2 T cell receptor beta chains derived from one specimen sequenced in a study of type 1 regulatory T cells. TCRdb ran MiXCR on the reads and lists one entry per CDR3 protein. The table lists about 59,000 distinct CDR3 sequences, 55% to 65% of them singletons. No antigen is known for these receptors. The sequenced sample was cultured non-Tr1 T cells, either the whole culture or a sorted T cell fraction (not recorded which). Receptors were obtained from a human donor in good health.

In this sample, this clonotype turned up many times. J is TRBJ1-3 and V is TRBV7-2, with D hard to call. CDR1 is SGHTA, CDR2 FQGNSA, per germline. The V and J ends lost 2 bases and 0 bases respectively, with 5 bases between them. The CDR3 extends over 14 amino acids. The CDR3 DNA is TGTGCCAGCAGCTTAAGTGGCTCTGGAAACACCATATATTTT. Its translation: CASSLSGSGNTIYF.

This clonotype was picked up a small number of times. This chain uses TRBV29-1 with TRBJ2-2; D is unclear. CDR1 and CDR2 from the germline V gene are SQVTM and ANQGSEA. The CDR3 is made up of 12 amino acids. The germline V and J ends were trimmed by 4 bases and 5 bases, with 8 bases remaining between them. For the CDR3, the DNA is TGCAGCGTTGGGGCTAGGACCGGGGAGCTGTTTTTT. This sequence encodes CSVGARTGELFF.